The 3 T cell receptor beta chains listed next were all sequenced from one sample in a study of T cells in Graves' hyperthyroidism and ophthalmopathy. RNA transcripts served as the template for amplifying TCR beta CDR3 regions. First-round RT-PCR with HTBI primers amplified the TCR CDR3 region. TCRdb re-called the multiplex PCR reads with MiXCR, one entry per CDR3 protein. There are 300,000 to 450,000 distinct CDR3 sequences in the sample; approximately 14% occur only once, and around a quarter lies in the top ten. Sequencing was performed on blood. These receptors were collected from a woman between 18 and 29 years old with Graves' hyperthyroidism that later progressed to Graves' ophthalmopathy.

The count of this clonotype is one. A much larger clone lies one base from this, so it may be a read error. For the CDR3, the DNA is TGCAGTGCTAGCGGTCGAGGGGATGGCTACAATAAGCAGTTCTTC. It encodes CSASGRGDGYNKQFF. The chain is built from TRBV20-1 and TRBJ2-1; either TRBD1 or TRBD2 may fit D (5 bases each). The CDR3 loop spans 15 amino acids. CDR1 is DFQATT, CDR2 SNEGSKA, per germline (reference sequence).

This clonotype occurred a few times. The chain links TRBV10-3 to TRBJ2-7; 12 bases match TRBD2. The CDR3 is made up of 13 amino acids. After removal of 10 bases from V and 2 bases from J, the junction contained 3 bases not matched to a gene. The germline V gene has CDR1 ENHRY and CDR2 SYGVKD. In DNA form, the CDR3 reads TGTGCCACCTGGACTAGCGGGACCTACGAGCAGTACTTC. Residues: CATWTSGTYEQYF.

To note about this clonotype: Being one base from a much bigger clone, this may be a read error. The rearrangement uses TRBV27 and TRBJ1-2; D is perhaps TRBD1 (6 bases). Germline-derived CDR1 and CDR2 are MNHEY and SMNVEV (reference sequence). This CDR3 has 13 amino acids. Trimming left V 4 bases short and J 7 bases short, with 13 bases between. The CDR3: CASSSDRIGGYTF. CDR3 nucleotides: TGTGCCAGCAGTTCTGACAGGATAGGTGGCTACACCTTC.